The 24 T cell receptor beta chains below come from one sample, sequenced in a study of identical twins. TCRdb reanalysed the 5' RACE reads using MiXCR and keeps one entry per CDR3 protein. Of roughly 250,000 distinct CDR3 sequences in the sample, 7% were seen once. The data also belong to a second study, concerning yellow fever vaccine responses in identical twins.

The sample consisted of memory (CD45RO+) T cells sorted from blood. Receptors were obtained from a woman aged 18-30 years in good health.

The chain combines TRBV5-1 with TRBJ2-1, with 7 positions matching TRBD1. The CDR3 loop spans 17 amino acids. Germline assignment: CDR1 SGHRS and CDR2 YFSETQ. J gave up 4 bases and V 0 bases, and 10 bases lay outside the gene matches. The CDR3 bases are TGCGCCAGCAGCTTGGCCCTTAATCCGGGACAGTACAATGAGCAGTTCTTC. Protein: CASSLALNPGQYNEQFF.

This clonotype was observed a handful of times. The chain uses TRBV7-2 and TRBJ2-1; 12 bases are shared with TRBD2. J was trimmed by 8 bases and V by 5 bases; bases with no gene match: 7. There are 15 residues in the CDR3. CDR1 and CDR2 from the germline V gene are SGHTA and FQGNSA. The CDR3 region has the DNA TGTGCCAGCAGCCTAGGACTAGCGGGATCTCATGAGCAGTTCTTC. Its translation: CASSLGLAGSHEQFF.

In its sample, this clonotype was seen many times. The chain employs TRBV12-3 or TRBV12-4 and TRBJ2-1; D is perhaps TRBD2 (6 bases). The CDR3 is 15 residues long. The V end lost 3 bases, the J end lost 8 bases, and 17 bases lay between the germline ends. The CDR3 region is CASSFSSGGSDEQFF. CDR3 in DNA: TGTGCCAGCAGTTTTAGTAGTGGGGGGAGCGATGAGCAGTTCTTC.

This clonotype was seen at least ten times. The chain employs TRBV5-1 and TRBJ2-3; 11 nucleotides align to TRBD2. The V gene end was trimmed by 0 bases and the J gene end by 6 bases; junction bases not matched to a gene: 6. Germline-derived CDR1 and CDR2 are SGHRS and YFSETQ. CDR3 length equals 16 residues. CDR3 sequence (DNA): TGCGCCAGCAGCTTGGGGACTAGCGGGTTTGTGGATACGCAGTATTTT. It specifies CASSLGTSGFVDTQYF.

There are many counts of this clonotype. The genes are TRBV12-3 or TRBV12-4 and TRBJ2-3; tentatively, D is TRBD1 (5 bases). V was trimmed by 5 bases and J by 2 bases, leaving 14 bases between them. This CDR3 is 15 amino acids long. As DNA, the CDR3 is TGTGCCAGCAGTCCCACAGGCATTCACACAGATACGCAGTATTTT. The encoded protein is CASSPTGIHTDTQYF.

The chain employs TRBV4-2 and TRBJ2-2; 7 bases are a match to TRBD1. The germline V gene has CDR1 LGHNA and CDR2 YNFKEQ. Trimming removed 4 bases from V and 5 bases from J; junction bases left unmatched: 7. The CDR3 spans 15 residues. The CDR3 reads CASSPTGKGTGELFF. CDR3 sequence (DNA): TGTGCCAGCAGCCCGACAGGGAAAGGGACCGGGGAGCTGTTTTTT.

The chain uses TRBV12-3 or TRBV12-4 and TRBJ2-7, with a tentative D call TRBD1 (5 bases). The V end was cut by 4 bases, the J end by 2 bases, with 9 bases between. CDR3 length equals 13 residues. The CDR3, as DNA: TGTGCCAGCAGTTGGGGCAGAACCTACGAGCAGTACTTC. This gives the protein CASSWGRTYEQYF.

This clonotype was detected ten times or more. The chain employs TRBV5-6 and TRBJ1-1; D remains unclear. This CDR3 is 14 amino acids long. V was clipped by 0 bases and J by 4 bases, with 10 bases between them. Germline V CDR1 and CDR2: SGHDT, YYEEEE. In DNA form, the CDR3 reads TGTGCCAGCAGCTTGGAAGGGATGGTCACTGAAGCTTTCTTT. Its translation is CASSLEGMVTEAFF.

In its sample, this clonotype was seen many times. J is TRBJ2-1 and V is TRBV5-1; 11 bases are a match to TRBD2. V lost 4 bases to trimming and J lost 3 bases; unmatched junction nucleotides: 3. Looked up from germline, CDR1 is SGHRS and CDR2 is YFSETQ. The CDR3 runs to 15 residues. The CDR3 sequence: CASSAGTSGYNEQFF. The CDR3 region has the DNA TGCGCCAGCAGCGCCGGGACTAGCGGCTACAATGAGCAGTTCTTC.

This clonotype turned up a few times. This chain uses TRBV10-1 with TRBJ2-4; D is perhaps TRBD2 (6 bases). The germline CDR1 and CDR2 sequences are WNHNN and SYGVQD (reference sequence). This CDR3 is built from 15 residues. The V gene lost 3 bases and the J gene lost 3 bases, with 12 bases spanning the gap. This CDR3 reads CASSDSGSVKNIQYF. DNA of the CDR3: TGCGCCAGCAGTGATTCCGGGAGCGTCAAAAACATTCAGTACTTC.

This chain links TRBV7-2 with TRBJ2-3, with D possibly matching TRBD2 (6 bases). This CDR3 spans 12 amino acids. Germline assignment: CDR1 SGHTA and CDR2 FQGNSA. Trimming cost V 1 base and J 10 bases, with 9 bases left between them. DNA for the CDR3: TGTGCCAGCAGCTTAGGGACTACCTCGCAGTATTTT. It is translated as CASSLGTTSQYF.

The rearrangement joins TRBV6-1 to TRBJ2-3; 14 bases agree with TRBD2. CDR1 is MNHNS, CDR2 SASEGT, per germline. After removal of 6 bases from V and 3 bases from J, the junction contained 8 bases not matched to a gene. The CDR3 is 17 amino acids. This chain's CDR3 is CASSPTRLAGGTDTQYF. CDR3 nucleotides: TGTGCCAGCAGCCCTACAAGACTAGCGGGGGGGACAGATACGCAGTATTTT.

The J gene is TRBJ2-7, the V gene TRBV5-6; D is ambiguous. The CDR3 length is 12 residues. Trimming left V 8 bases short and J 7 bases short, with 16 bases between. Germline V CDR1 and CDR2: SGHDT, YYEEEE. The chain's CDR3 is CARSPGLGEQYF. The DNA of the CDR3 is TGTGCCAGGAGCCCCGGGCTCGGGGAGCAGTACTTC.

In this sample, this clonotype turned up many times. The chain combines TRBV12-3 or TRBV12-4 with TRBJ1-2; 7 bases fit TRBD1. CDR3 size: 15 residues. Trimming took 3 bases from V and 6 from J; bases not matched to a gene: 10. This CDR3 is CASSFGQAVRNGYTF. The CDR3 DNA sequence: TGTGCCAGCAGTTTTGGACAGGCAGTTCGTAATGGCTACACCTTC.

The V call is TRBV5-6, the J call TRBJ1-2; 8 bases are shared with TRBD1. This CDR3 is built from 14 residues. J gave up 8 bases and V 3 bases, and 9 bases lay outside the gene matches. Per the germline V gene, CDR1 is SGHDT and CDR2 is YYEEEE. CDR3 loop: CASSYSRGLGGYTF. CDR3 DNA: TGTGCCAGCAGCTATTCCAGGGGGCTAGGGGGCTACACCTTC.

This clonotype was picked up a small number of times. The CDR3 is CATSDPSTGANQPQHF. The CDR3, as DNA: TGTGCCACCAGTGATCCGTCGACAGGGGCCAATCAGCCCCAGCATTTT. The gene calls are TRBV24-1 and TRBJ1-5; 8 bases are shared with TRBD1. CDR3 length: 16 residues. The J segment lost 3 bases and the V segment lost 3 bases, leaving 6 bases of the junction unmatched. Germline assignment: CDR1 KGHDR and CDR2 SFDVKD.

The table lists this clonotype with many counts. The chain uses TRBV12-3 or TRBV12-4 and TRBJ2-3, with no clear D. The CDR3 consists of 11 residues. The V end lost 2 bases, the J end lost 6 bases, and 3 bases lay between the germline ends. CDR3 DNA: TGTGCCAGCAGTTTACTGGATACGCAGTATTTT. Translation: CASSLLDTQYF.

The chain's CDR3 is CASSDAGSSYNEQFF. The CDR3, as DNA: TGCGCCAGCAGTGACGCGGGGAGCTCCTACAATGAGCAGTTCTTC. The V call is TRBV10-1, the J call TRBJ2-1, with D perhaps matching TRBD2 (6 bases). Germline assignment: CDR1 WNHNN and CDR2 SYGVQD (reference sequence). The CDR3 runs 15 residues. V was clipped by 3 bases and J by 0 bases, with 9 bases between them.

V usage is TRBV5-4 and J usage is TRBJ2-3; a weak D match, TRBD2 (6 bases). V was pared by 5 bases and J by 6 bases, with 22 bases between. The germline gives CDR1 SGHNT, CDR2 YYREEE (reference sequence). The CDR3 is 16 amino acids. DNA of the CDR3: TGTGCCAGCAGAAAGGCCGGAGGAAAGAGCGGGGATACGCAGTATTTT. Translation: CASRKAGGKSGDTQYF.

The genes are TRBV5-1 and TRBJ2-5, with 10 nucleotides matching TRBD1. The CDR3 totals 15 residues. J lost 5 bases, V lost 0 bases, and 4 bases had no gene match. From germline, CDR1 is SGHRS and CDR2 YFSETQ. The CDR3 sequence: CASSLETGGVETQYF. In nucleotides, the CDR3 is TGCGCCAGCAGCTTGGAGACAGGGGGCGTCGAGACCCAGTACTTC.

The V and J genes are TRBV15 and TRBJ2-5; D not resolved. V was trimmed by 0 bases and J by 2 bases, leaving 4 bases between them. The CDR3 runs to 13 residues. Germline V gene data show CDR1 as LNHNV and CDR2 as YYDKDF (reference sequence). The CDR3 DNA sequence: TGTGCCACCAGCAGAGAGGGGCAAGAGACCCAGTACTTC. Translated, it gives CATSREGQETQYF.

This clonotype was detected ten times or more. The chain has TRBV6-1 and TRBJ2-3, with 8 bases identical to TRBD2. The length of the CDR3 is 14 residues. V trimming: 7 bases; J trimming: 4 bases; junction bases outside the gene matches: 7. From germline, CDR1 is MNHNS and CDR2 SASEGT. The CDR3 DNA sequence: TGTGCCAGCAATATAGCGGGATCCCCAGATACGCAGTATTTT. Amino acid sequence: CASNIAGSPDTQYF.

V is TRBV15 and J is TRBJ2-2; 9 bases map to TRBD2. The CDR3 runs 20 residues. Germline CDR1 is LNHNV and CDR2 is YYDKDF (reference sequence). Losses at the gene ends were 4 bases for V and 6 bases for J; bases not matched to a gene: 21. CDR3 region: CATSTEVVGRLAGIPGELFF. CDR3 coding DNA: TGTGCCACCAGCACGGAGGTCGTAGGGAGGCTAGCGGGAATTCCCGGGGAGCTGTTTTTT.

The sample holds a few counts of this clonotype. Here the CDR3 reads CASSLGDIGRNTEAFF. CDR3 nucleotides: TGCGCCAGCAGCTTGGGGGACATCGGACGGAACACTGAAGCTTTCTTT. The rearrangement uses TRBV5-1 and TRBJ1-1; D may be TRBD1 (6 bases). CDR3 size: 16 residues. Germline V gene data show CDR1 as SGHRS and CDR2 as YFSETQ. V lost 0 bases and J 1 base, leaving 13 bases between the germline ends. The whole variable domain, remainder taken from reference TRBV5-1 and TRBJ1-1, is KAGVTQTPRYLIKTRGQQVTLSCSPISGHRSVSWYQQTPGQGLQFLFEYFSETQRNKGNFPGRFSGRQFSNSRSEMNVSTLELGDSALYLCASSLGDIGRNTEAFFGQGTRLTVV.